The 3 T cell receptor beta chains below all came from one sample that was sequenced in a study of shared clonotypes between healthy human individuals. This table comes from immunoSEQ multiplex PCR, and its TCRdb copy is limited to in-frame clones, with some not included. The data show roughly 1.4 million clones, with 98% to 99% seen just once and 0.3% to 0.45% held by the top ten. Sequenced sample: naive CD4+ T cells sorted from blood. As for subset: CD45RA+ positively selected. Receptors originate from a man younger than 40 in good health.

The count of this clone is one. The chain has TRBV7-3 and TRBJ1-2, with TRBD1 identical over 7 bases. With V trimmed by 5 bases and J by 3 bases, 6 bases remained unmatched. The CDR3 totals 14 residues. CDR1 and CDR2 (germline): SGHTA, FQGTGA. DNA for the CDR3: TGTGCCAGCAGCCCCTCGACAGGGCACTATGGCTACACCTTC. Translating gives CASSPSTGHYGYTF.

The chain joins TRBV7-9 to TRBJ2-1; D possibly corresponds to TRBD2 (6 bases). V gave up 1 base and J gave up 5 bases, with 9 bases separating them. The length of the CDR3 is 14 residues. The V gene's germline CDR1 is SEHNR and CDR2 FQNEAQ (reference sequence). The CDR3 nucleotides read TGTGCCAGCAGCTTAGGAACTAGCCACAATGAGCAGTTCTTC. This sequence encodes CASSLGTSHNEQFF.

The CDR3 reads CASSPASGIYNEQFF. CDR3 DNA: TGTGCCAGCAGCCCCGCTAGCGGGATCTACAATGAGCAGTTCTTC. The chain has TRBV9 and TRBJ2-1; 9 positions match TRBD2. V shed 4 bases, J shed 3 bases, and the junction held 5 bases outside the gene matches. Looked up from germline, CDR1 is SGDLS and CDR2 is YYNGEE. The CDR3 length is 15 residues.